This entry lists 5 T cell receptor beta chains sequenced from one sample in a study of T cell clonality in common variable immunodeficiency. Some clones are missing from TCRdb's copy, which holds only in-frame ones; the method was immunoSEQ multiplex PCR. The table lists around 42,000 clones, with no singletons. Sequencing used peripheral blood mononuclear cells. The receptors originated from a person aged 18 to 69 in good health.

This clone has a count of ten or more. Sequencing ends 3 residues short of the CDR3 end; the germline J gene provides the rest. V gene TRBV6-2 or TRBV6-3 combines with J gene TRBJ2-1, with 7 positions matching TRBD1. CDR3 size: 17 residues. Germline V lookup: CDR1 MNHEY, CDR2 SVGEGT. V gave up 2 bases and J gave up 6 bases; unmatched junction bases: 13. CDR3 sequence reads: CASSYVPDRVRRNEQFF. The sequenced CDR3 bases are TGTGCCAGCAGTTACGTCCCCGACAGGGTCCGGCGCAATGAG.

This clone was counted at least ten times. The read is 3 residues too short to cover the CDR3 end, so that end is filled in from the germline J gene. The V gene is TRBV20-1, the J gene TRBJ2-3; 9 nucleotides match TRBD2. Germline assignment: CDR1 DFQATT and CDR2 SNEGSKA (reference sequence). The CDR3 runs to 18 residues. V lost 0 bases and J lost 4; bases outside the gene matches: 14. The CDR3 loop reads CSARDDGLRGGRADTQYF. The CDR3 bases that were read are TGCAGTGCTAGAGATGATGGATTGCGGGGGGGCCGCGCAGATACG.

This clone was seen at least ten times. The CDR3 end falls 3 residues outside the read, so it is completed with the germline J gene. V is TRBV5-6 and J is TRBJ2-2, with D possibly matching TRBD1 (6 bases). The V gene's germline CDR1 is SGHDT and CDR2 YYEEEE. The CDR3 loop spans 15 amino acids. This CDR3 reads CASSLLVGDNSPLFF. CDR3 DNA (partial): TGTGCCAGCAGCTTGCTTGTAGGGGACAATTCACCG.

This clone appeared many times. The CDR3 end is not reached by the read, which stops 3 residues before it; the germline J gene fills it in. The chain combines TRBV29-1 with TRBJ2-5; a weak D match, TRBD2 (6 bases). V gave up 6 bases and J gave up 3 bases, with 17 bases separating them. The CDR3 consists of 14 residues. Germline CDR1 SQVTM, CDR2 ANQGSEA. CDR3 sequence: CSVRLVRPKETQYF. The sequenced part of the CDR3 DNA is TGCAGCGTAAGACTAGTCAGACCCAAAGAGACC. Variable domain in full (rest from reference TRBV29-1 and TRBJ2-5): SAVISQKPSRDICQRGTSLTIQCQVDSQVTMMFWYRQQPGQSLTLIATANQGSEATYESGFVIDKFPISRPNLTFSTLTVSNMSPEDSSIYLCSVRLVRPKETQYFGPGTRLLVL.

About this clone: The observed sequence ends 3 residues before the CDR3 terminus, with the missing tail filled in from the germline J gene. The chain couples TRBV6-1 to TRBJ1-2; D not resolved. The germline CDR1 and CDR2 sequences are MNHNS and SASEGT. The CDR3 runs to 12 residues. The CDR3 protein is CASSVSSYDYTF. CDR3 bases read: TGTGCCAGCAGTGTGTCCTCCTACGAC.